This record concerns one T cell receptor beta chain sequence. Its specificity is not known. There are 14 residues in the CDR3. From germline, CDR1 is LGHNA and CDR2 YNFKEQ. Between the trimmed V and J ends, which lost 1 base and 8 bases, there was a span of 11 bases. PCR primers comprised 60 Vbeta and 13 Jbeta primers. Clones were sequenced by immunoSEQ multiplex PCR, and TCRdb holds only the in-frame ones, with some missing. This sample carries roughly 80,000 clones, with just over 5.5% going to the ten biggest clones. The sample belongs to a study of cytomegalovirus exposure and HLA in healthy donors. Broader study findings: Researchers reported in a later analysis that a missense DCLRE1C variant was tied to TCR beta V- and J-gene trimming. As immune exposure information, only CMV serostatus was available.

The chain has TRBV4-2 and TRBJ1-4; D is possibly TRBD1 (5 bases). Sequencing was performed on PBMCs. The origin of this receptor is a girl aged 5 to 17 in good health and CMV-seropositive. The CDR3 is CASSQGEQDEKLFF. In DNA, the CDR3 is TGTGCCAGCAGCCAAGGAGAACAGGACGAAAAACTGTTTTTT.